These 4 T cell receptor beta chains were all obtained from the same sample, sequenced in a study of CXCR3-negative and CXCR3-positive naive CD8 T cells. The method, 5' RACE with UMI labels, was used to prepare the TRB cDNA libraries. After re-calling the 5' RACE reads, TCRdb lists one entry per CDR3 protein, DNA absent. The sample includes about 80,000 distinct CDR3 sequences. Sequencing was carried out using naive CXCR3- CD8+ T cells from blood. Subset: CD45RO-CCR7+CD27+CD95- naive CD8+ T cells lacking CXCR3 (TNR3-). Receptor source: a human donor in good health. Some clones in this sample may be carry-over from other donors' samples.

The chain carries TRBV29-1 and TRBJ2-1; TCRdb calls TRBD1, which cannot be checked without DNA. CDR3 length equals 14 residues. CDR1 and CDR2 from the germline V gene are SQVTM and ANQGSEA. CDR3 protein: CSVEGRGTYNEQFF.

This chain links TRBV7-9 with TRBJ2-2; the TRBD1 assignment by TCRdb is unverifiable without DNA. Looked up from germline, CDR1 is SEHNR and CDR2 is FQNEAQ (reference sequence). The CDR3 consists of 14 residues. CDR3 sequence: CASSSTGGSGELFF.

This chain connects TRBV9 to TRBJ2-1; without DNA, the TCRdb call of TRBD1 cannot be checked. This CDR3 has 14 amino acids. CDR1 SGDLS and CDR2 YYNGEE come from the germline V gene. This CDR3 is CASTPLSSYNEQFF.

The chain has TRBV6-1 and TRBJ2-7; TCRdb outputs TRBD1, but without DNA this stays unchecked. The CDR3 is made up of 14 amino acids. The germline gives CDR1 MNHNS, CDR2 SASEGT. This chain's CDR3 is CASSERRGVGEQYF.